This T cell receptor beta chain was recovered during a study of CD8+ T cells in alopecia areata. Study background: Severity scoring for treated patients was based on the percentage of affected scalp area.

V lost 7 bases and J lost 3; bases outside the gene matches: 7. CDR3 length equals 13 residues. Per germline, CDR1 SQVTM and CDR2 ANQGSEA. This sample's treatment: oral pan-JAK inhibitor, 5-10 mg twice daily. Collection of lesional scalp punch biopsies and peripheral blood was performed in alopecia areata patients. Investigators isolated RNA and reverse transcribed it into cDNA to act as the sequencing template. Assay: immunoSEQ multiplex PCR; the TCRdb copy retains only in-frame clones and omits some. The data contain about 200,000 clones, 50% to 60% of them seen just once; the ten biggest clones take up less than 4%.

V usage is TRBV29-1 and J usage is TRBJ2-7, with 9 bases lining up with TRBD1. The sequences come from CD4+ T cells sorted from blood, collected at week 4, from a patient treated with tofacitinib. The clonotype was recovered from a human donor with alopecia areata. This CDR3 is CSAARTGVYEQYF. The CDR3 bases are TGCAGCGCCGCTCGGACAGGGGTCTACGAGCAGTACTTC.